The T cell receptor (beta chain) described here comes from a study of blood T cell repertoires in COVID-19. For the study at large: Acute-phase and convalescent COVID-19 samples originated in the United States, Italy and Spain.

Libraries were prepared by immunoSEQ multiplex PCR; TCRdb keeps only in-frame clonotypes and omits some of them. The table has fewer than 200,000 clones, around 79% seen once. The ends lost 4 bases at V and 5 bases at J; junction bases unmatched: 3. The germline V gene encodes CDR1 SGHRS and CDR2 YFSETQ. The CDR3 totals 14 residues. The rearrangement joins TRBV5-1 to TRBJ1-6; 7 positions agree with TRBD1. The sequence derives from a woman in her sixties or seventies with COVID-19, enrolled during active disease. The sequenced material came from peripheral blood. DNA for the CDR3: TGCGCCAGCAGCCAGGGACAGAATAATTCACCCCTCCACTTT. This translates into CASSQGQNNSPLHF.